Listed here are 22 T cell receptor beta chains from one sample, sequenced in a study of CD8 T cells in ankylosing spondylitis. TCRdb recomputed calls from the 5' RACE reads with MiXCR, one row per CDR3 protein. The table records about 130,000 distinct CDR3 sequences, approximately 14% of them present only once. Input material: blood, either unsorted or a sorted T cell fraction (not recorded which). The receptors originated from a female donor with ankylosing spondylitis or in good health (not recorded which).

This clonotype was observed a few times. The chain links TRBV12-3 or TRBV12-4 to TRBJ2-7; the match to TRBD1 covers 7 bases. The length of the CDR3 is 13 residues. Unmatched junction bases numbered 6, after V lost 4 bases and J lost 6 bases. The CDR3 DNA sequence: TGTGCCAGCAGTTCGACAGGGCTTGGCGAGCAGTACTTC. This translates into CASSSTGLGEQYF.

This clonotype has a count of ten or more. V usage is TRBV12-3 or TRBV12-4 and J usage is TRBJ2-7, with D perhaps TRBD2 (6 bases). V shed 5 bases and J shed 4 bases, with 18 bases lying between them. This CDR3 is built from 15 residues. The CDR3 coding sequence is TGTGCCAGCAGTCCTCAGTGGCGGGAAGGGTACGAGCAGTACTTC. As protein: CASSPQWREGYEQYF.

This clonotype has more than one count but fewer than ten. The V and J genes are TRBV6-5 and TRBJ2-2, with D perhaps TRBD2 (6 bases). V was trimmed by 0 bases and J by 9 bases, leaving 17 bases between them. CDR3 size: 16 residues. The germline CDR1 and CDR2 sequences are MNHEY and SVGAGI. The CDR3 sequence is CASSYSEGLRPRELFF. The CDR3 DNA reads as TGTGCCAGCAGTTACTCGGAGGGGCTACGGCCCCGGGAGCTGTTTTTT.

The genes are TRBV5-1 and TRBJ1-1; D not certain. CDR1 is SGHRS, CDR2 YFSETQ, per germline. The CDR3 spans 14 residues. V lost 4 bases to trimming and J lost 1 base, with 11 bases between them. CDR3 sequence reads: CASSEDFRNTEAFF. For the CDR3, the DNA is TGCGCCAGCAGCGAGGATTTCAGGAACACTGAAGCTTTCTTT.

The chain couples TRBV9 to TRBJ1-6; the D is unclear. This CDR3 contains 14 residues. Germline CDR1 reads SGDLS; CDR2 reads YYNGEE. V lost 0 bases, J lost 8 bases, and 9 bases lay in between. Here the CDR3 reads CASSVDGGHSPLHF. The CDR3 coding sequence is TGTGCCAGCAGCGTAGACGGCGGCCATTCACCCCTCCACTTT.

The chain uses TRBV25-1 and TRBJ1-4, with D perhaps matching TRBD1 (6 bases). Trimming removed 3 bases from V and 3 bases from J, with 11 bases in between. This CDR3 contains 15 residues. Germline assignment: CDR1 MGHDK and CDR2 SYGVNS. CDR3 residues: CASSEHQGPNEKLFF. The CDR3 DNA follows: TGTGCCAGCAGTGAGCACCAGGGGCCTAATGAAAAACTGTTTTTT.

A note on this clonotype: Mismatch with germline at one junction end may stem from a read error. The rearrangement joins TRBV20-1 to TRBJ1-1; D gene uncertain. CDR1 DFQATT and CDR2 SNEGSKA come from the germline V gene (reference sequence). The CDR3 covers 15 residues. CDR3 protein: CSARDFTRGDTDAFF. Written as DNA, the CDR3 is TGCAGTGCTAGAGATTTCACTCGGGGAGACACTGACGCTTTCTTT.

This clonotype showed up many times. CDR3 sequence: CSARLWDRYNEQFF. The CDR3 DNA sequence: TGCAGTGCTAGACTATGGGACAGGTACAATGAGCAGTTCTTC. The J gene is TRBJ2-1, the V gene TRBV20-1; 8 positions match TRBD1. The length of the CDR3 is 14 residues. CDR1 is DFQATT and CDR2 is SNEGSKA in the germline V gene (reference sequence). The J segment lost 4 bases and the V segment lost 2 bases, leaving 4 bases of the junction unmatched.

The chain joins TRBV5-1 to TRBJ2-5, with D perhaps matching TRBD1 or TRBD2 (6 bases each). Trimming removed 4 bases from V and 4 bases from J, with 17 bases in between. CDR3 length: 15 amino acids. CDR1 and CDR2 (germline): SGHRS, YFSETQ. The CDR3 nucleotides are TGCGCCAGCAGCCCCGAAGGGGGGCGGAGAGAGACCCAGTACTTC. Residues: CASSPEGGRRETQYF.

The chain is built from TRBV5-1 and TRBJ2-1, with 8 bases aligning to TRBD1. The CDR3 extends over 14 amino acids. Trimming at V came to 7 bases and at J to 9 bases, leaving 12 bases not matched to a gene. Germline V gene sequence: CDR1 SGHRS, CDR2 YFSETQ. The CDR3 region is CASHSTGVIGEQFF. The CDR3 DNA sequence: TGCGCCAGCCATTCGACAGGGGTGATCGGTGAGCAGTTCTTC.

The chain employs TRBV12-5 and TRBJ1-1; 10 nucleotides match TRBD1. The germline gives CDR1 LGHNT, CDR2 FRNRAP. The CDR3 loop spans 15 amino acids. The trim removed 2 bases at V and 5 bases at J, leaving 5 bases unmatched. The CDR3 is CASGLSRDRGTEAFF. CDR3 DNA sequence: TGTGCTAGTGGTTTGTCTCGGGACAGGGGTACTGAAGCTTTCTTT.

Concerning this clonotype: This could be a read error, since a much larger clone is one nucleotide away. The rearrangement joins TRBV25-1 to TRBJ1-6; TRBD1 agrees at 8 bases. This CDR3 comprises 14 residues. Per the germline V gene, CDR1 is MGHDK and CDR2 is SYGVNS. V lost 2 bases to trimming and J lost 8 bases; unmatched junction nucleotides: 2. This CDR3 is CASSEDRGDSPLHF. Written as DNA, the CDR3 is TGTGCCAGCAGTGAAGACAGGGGAGATTCACCCCTCCACTTT. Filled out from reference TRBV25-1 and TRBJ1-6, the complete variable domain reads EADIYQTPRYLVIGTGKKITLECSQTMGHDKMYWYQQDPGMELHLIHYSYGVNSTEKGDLSSESTVSRIRTEHFPLTLESARPSHTSQYLCASSEDRGDSPLHFGNGTRLTVT.

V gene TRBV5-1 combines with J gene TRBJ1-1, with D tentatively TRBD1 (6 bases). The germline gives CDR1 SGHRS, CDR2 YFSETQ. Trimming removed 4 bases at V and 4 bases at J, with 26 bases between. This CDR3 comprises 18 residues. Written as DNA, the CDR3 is TGCGCCAGCAGCCCACAAACCGGGACACCGAATCTTGTCACTGAAGCTTTCTTT. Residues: CASSPQTGTPNLVTEAFF. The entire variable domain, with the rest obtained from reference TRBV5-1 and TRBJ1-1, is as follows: KAGVTQTPRYLIKTRGQQVTLSCSPISGHRSVSWYQQTPGQGLQFLFEYFSETQRNKGNFPGRFSGRQFSNSRSEMNVSTLELGDSALYLCASSPQTGTPNLVTEAFFGQGTRLTVV.

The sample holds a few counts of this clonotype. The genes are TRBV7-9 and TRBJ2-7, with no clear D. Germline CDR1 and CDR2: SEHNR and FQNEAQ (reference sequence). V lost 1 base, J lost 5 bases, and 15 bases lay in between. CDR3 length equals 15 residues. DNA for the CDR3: TGTGCCAGCAGCTTAGTAACTGGCCTTGCCCACGAGCAGTACTTC. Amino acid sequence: CASSLVTGLAHEQYF.

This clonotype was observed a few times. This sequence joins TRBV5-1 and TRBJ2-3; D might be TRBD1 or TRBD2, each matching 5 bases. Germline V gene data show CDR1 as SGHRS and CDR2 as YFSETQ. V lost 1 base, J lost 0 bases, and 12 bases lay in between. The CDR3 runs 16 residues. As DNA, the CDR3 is TGCGCCAGCAGCTTGATTGTCGGGGCTAGCACAGATACGCAGTATTTT. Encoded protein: CASSLIVGASTDTQYF.

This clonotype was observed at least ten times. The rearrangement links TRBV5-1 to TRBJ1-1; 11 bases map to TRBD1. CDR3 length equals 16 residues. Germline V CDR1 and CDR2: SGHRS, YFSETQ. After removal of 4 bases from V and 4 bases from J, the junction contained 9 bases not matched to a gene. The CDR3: CASSRGGTGGGTEAFF. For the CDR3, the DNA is TGCGCCAGCAGCCGGGGGGGGACAGGGGGAGGCACTGAAGCTTTCTTT.

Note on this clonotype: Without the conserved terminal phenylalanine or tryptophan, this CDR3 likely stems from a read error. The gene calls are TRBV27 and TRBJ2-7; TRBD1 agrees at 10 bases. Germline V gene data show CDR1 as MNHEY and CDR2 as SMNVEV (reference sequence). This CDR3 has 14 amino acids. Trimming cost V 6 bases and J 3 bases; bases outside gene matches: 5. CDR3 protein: CASSSRDRGYEQYL. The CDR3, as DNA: TGTGCCAGCAGCTCCCGGGACAGGGGCTACGAGCAGTACTTG.

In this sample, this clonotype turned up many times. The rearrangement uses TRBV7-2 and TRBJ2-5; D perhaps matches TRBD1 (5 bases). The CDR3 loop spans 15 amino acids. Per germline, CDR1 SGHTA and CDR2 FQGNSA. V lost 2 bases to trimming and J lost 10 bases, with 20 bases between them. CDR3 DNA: TGTGCCAGCAGCTTAAATTCCGACAGCTTTAAGATCCAGTACTTC. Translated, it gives CASSLNSDSFKIQYF.

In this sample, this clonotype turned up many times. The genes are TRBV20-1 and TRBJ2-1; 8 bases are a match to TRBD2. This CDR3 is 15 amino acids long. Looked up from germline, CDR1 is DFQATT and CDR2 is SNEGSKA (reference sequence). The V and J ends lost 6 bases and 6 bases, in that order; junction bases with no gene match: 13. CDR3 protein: CSAIMVAGKGNEQFF. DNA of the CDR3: TGCAGTGCCATCATGGTAGCGGGGAAGGGCAATGAGCAGTTCTTC.

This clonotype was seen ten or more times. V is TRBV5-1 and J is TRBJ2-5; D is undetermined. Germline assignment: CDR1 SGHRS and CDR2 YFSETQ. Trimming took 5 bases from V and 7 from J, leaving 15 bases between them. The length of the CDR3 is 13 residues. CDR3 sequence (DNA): TGCGCCAGCAGGGAGACATGGGAAGGGACCCAGTACTTC. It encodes CASRETWEGTQYF.

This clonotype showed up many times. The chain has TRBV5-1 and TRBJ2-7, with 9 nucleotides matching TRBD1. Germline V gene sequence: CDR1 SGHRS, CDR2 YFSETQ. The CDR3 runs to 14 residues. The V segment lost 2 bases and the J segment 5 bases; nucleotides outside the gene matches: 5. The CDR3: CASSFPGQGNEQYF. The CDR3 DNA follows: TGCGCCAGCAGCTTTCCGGGACAGGGCAACGAGCAGTACTTC.

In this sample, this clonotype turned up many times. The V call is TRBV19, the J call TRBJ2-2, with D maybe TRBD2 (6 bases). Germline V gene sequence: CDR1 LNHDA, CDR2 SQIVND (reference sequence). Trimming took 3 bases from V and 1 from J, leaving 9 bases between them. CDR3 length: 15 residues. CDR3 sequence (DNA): TGTGCCAGTAGTATTTTTAGCGGGAACACCGGGGAGCTGTTTTTT. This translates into CASSIFSGNTGELFF.